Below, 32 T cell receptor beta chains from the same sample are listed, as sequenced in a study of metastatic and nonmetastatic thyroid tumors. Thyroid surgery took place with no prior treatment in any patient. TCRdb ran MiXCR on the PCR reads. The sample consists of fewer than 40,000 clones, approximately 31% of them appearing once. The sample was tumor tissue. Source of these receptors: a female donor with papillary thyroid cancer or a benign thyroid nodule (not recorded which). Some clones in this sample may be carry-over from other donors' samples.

CDR3 DNA sequence: TGTGCCAGCAGTTCGGGGGGAGGGACCCCCTACGAGCAGTACTTC. Translation gives CASSSGGGTPYEQYF. This sequence joins TRBV27 and TRBJ2-7; the match to TRBD2 covers 7 bases. Germline V lookup: CDR1 MNHEY, CDR2 SMNVEV (reference sequence). The CDR3 has 15 amino acids. V gave up 4 bases and J gave up 2 bases; unmatched junction bases: 8.

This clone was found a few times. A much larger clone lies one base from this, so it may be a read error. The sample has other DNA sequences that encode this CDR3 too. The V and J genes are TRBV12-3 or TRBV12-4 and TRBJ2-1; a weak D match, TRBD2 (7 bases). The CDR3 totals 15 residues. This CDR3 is CASSEQGGSYNEQFF. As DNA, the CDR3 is TGCGCCAGCAGTGAACAGGGAGGGTCCTACAATGAGCAGTTCTTC.

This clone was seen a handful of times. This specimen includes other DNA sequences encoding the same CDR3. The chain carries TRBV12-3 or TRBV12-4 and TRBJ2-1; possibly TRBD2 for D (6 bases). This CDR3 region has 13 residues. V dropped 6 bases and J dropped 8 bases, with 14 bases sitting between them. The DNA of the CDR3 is TGTGCCAGCAGATCTCCCCCGGGAGATGAGCAGTTCTTC. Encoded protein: CASRSPPGDEQFF.

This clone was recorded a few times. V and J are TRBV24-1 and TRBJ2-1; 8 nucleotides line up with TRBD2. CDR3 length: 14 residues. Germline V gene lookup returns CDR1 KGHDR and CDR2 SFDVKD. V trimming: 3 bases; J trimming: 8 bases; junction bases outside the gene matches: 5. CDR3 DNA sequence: TGTGCCACCAGTGATAGCGGGAGTAGCTATGAGCAGTTCTTC. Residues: CATSDSGSSYEQFF.

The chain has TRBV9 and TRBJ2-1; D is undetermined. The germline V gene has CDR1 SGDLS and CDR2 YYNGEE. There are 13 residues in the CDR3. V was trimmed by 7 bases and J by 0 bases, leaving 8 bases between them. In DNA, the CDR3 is TGTGCCAGCGGGGAAAGCTCCTACAATGAGCAGTTCTTC. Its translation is CASGESSYNEQFF.

CDR3 sequence (DNA): TGTGCCAGTTCGGCAGGGAAAAGGAACACTGAAGCTTTCTTT. Its translation is CASSAGKRNTEAFF. The V gene is TRBV19, the J gene TRBJ1-1; D is perhaps TRBD1 (5 bases). Trimming removed 8 bases from V and 1 base from J, with 14 bases in between. Germline CDR1 and CDR2: LNHDA and SQIVND (reference sequence). The CDR3 is 14 amino acids.

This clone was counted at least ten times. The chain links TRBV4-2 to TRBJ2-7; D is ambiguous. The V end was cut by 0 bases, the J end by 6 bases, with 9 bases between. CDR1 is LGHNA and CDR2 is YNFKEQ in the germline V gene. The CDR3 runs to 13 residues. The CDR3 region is CASSQEGWSEQYF. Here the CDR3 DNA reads TGTGCCAGCAGCCAAGAGGGGTGGTCCGAGCAGTACTTC.

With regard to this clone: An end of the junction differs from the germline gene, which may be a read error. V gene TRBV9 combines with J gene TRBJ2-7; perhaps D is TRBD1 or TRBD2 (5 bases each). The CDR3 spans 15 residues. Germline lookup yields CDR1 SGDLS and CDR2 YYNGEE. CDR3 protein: CAGSVDWGPSYEQYF. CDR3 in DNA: TGTGCCGGCAGCGTAGACTGGGGACCAAGCTACGAGCAGTACTTC.

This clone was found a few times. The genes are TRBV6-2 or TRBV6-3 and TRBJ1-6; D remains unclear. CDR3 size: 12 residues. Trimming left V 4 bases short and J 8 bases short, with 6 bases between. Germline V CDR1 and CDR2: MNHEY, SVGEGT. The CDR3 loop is CASSSQDSPLHF. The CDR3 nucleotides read TGTGCCAGCAGTTCCCAGGATTCACCCCTCCACTTT.

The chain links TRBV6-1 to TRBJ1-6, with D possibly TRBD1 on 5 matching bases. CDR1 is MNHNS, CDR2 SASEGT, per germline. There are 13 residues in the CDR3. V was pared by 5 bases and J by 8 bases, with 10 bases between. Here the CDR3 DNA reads TGTGCCAGCAGTCCTATCAGGGATTCACCCCTCCACTTT. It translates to CASSPIRDSPLHF.

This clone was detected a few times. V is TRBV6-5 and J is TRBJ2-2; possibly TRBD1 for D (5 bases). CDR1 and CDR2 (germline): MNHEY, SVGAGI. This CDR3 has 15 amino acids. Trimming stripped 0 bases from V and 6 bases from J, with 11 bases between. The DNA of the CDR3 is TGTGCCAGCAGTTACTCGAGTCAGGGTCCCGGGGAGCTGTTTTTT. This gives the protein CASSYSSQGPGELFF.

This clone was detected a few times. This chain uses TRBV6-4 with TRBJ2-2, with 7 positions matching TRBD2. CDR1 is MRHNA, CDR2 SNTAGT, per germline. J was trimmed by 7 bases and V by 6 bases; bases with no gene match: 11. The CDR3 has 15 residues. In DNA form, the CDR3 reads TGTGCCAGCAGCGAAAGACTAGCTGGGGACGGGGAGCTGTTTTTT. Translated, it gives CASSERLAGDGELFF.

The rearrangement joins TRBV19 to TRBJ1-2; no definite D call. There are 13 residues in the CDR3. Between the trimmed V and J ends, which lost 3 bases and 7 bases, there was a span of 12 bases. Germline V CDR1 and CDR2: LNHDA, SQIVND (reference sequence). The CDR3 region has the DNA TGTGCCAGTAGTATTGGCGGGGAGTCTGGCTACACCTTC. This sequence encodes CASSIGGESGYTF.

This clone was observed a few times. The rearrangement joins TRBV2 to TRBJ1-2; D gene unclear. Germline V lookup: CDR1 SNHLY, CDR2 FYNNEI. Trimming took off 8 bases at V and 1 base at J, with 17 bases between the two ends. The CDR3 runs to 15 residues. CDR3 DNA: TGTGCCAGCGGGTCTCCTGGGATTGTTAACTATGGCTACACCTTC. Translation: CASGSPGIVNYGYTF.

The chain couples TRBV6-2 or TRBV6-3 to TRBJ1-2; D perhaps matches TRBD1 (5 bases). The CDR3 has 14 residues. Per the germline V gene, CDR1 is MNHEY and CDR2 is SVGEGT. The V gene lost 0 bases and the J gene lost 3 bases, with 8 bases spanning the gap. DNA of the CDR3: TGTGCCAGCAGTTACTCACGGGGGTACTATGGCTACACCTTC. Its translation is CASSYSRGYYGYTF.

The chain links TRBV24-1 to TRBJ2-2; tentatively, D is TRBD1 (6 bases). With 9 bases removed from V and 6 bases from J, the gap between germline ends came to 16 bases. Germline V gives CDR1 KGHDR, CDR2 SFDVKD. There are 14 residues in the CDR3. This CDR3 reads CATAQDSRSGELFF. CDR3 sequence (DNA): TGTGCCACCGCGCAGGACAGCCGCTCCGGGGAGCTGTTTTTT.

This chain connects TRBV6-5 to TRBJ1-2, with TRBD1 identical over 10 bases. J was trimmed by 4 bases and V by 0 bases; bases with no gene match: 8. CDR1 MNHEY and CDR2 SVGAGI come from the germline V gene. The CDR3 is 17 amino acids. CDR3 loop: CASSYSVRDRGFYGYTF. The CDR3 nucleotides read TGTGCCAGCAGTTACTCTGTTCGGGACAGGGGATTCTATGGCTACACCTTC.

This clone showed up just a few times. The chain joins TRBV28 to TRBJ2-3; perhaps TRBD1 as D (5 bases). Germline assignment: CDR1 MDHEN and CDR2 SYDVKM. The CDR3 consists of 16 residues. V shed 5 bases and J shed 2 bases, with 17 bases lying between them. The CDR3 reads CASSPTVPYLTDTQYF. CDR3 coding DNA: TGTGCCAGCAGTCCGACAGTACCCTACCTCACAGATACGCAGTATTTT. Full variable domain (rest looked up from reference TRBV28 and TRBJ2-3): DVKVTQSSRYLVKRTGEKVFLECVQDMDHENMFWYRQDPGLGLRLIYFSYDVKMKEKGDIPEGYSVSREKKERFSLILESASTNQTSMYLCASSPTVPYLTDTQYFGPGTRLTVL.

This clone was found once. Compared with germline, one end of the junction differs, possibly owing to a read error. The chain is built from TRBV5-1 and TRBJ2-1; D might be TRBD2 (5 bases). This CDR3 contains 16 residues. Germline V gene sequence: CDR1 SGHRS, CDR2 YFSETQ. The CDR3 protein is CASILVIATSYNEQFF. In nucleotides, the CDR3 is TGCGCCAGCATCTTGGTGATAGCGACCTCCTACAATGAGCAGTTCTTC.

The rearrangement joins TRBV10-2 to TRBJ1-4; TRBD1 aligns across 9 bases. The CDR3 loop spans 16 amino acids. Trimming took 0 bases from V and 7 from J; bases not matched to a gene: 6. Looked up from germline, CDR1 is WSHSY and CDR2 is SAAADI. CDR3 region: CASSESTRGQGEKLFF. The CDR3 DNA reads TGCGCCAGCAGTGAGTCGACCAGGGGACAGGGTGAAAAACTGTTTTTT.

CDR3 sequence (DNA): TGTGCCAGCAGCCCGTCACAGGGGGTAGGCTACGAGCAGTACTTC. As protein: CASSPSQGVGYEQYF. V and J are TRBV13 and TRBJ2-7; 8 positions agree with TRBD1. Germline CDR1 and CDR2: PRHDT and FYEKMQ (reference sequence). V shed 5 bases, J shed 3 bases, and the junction held 9 bases outside the gene matches. The CDR3 sequence is 15 residues long.

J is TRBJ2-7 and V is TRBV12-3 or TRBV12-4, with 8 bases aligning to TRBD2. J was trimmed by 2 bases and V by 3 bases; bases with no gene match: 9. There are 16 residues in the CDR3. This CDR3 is CASSFSGAGGAYEQYF. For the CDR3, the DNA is TGTGCCAGCAGTTTTTCAGGGGCGGGAGGAGCCTACGAGCAGTACTTC.

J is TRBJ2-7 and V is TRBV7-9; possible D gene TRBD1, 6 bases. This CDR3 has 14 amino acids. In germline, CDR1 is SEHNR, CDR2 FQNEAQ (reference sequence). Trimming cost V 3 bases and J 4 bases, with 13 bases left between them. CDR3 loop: CASSLDSSLYEQYF. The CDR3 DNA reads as TGTGCCAGCAGCTTGGACAGTTCCTTATACGAGCAGTACTTC.

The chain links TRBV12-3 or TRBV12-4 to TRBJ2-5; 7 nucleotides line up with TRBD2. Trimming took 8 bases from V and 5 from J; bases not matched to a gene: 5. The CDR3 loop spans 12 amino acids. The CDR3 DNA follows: TGTGCCAGCGGGGGAGGGGTTGAGACCCAGTACTTC. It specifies CASGGGVETQYF.

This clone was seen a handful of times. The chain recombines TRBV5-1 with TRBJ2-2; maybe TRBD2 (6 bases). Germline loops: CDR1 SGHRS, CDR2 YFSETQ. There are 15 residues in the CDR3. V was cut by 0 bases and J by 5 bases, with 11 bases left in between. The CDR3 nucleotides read TGCGCCAGCAGCTTGGACGGGAGAGGGACCGGGGAGCTGTTTTTT. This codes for CASSLDGRGTGELFF.

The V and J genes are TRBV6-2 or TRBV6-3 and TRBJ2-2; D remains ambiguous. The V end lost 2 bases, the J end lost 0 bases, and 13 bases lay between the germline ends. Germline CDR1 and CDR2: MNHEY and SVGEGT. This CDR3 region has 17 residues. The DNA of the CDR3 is TGTGCCAGCAGTTACCCCCCGTTGCGGACGAACACCGGGGAGCTGTTTTTT. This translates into CASSYPPLRTNTGELFF.

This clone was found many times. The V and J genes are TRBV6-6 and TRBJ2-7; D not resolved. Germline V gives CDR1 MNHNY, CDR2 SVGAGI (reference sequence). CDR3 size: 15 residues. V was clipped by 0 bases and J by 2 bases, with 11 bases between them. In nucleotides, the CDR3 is TGTGCCAGCAGTTACTCCCTCACGACCCCCTACGAGCAGTACTTC. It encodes CASSYSLTTPYEQYF.

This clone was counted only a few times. The CDR3 region is CASSEAGGPYGYTF. CDR3 sequence (DNA): TGTGCCAGCAGTGAAGCAGGCGGCCCATATGGCTACACCTTC. The chain has TRBV6-1 and TRBJ1-2; D is unresolved. CDR1 MNHNS and CDR2 SASEGT come from the germline V gene. V lost 0 bases and J lost 5, with 10 bases in between. The CDR3 runs to 14 residues.

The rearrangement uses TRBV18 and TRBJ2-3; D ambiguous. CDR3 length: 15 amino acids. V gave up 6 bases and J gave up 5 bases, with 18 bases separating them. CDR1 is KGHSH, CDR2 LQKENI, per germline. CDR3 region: CASSGSEGSGDTQYF. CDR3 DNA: TGTGCCAGCTCCGGAAGCGAAGGGTCTGGAGATACGCAGTATTTT.

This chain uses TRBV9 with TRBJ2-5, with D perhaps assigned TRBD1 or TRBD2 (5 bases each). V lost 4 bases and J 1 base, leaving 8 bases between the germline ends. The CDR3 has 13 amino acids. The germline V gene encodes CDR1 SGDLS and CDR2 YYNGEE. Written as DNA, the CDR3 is TGTGCCAGCAGCTTGGGACCCCAAGAGACCCAGTACTTC. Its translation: CASSLGPQETQYF.

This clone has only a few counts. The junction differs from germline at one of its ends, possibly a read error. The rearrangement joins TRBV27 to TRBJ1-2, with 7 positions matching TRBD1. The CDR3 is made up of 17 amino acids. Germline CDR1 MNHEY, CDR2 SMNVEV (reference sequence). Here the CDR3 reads CASSSRSQGGYNYGYTF. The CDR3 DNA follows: TGTGCCAGTAGTTCTCGGTCCCAGGGGGGGTATAACTATGGCTACACCTTC.

The CDR3 region has the DNA TGTGCCTGGAGTGAGACCGATAATTCACCCCTCCACTTT. Encoded protein: CAWSETDNSPLHF. The rearrangement uses TRBV30 and TRBJ1-6; the D is unclear. Looked up from germline, CDR1 is GTSNPN and CDR2 is SVGIG (reference sequence). The CDR3 covers 13 residues. The V end lost 1 base, the J end lost 5 bases, and 6 bases lay between the germline ends.